The rows below give T cell receptor beta chains drawn from one sample of a study of blood T cells in healthy people across ages. Using its own MiXCR run on the 5' RACE reads, TCRdb lists one record per CDR3 protein. The sample records 720,000 or so distinct CDR3 sequences, around 41% being singletons. Sequenced input: blood. Source of these receptors: a man older than 75 in good health. Both conserved end residues are part of each CDR3. D genes are given only for firm matches. Clone size is shown for a subset of rows, as once, few, many or a class of expanded clone.

d_gene,j_gene,abundance,v_gene,CDR3nt,CDR3aa
-,TRBJ1-2,-,TRBV28,TGTGCCTGCCAAGGGGAGAGCCGTCTTGGCTACACCTTC,CACQGESRLGYTF
-,TRBJ2-1,few,TRBV24-1,TGTGCCACCACCCAGGGTGACAATGAGCAGTTCTTC,CATTQGDNEQFF
-,TRBJ1-2,-,TRBV27,TGTGCCAGCAGACCCGGCGCCAGGACTAACTATGGCCACACCTTC,CASRPGARTNYGHTF
TRBD2,TRBJ2-5,-,TRBV20-1,TGCAGTGCTAGGGCTCCTAGGGGGATCGGGGGCCTAGCGGGGGGAAGGATTGAGACCCAGTACTTC,CSARAPRGIGGLAGGRIETQYF
-,TRBJ1-2,few,TRBV7-2,TGTGCCAGCAGCTTAGACGGGAACTTAAATGGCTACACCTTC,CASSLDGNLNGYTF
-,TRBJ2-3,-,TRBV11-2,TGTGCCAGCAGCCCGGGGACTCCATCCGCAGATACGCAGTATTTT,CASSPGTPSADTQYF
TRBD1,TRBJ1-3,-,TRBV12-3/TRBV12-4,TGTGCCAGCACCGTACGGGGACAGATCTCTGGAAACACCATATATTTT,CASTVRGQISGNTIYF
-,TRBJ1-2,-,TRBV28,TGTGCCAGCAGTTTGTTCCCAGATGGCTACACCTTC,CASSLFPDGYTF
TRBD2,TRBJ2-1,-,TRBV4-1,TGCGCCAGCAGCCAGGAACCTATAGCGGGGATGCAGTTCTTC,CASSQEPIAGMQFF
-,TRBJ2-1,few,TRBV20-1,TGCAGTGCTAGAGAAAATGAGCAGTTCTTC,CSARENEQFF
TRBD2,TRBJ2-1,-,TRBV6-2/TRBV6-3,TGTGCCAGCAGCCAACTAGCGGGATTTGAGCAGTTCTTC,CASSQLAGFEQFF
-,TRBJ2-7,few,TRBV29-1,TGCAGCGTTGCCCGGACAGGAGGGTACGAGCAGTACTTC,CSVARTGGYEQYF
TRBD2,TRBJ2-3,-,TRBV5-1,TGCGCCAGCAAGCTAGCGGGCATTGGCACAGATACGCAGTATTTT,CASKLAGIGTDTQYF
-,TRBJ2-5,few,TRBV2,TGTGCCAGCAGAGATACCCTAGGGGGGCAGACCCAGTACTTC,CASRDTLGGQTQYF
-,TRBJ1-1,-,TRBV5-6,TGTGCCAGCAGCTCCGTGGGAATTCTTATCGCTGAAGCTTTCTTT,CASSSVGILIAEAFF
-,TRBJ2-6,-,TRBV20-1,TGCAGTGCTAGAGGGAGCGCGTACCCTGGGGCCAACGTCCTGACTTTC,CSARGSAYPGANVLTF
-,TRBJ2-5,-,TRBV11-2,TGTGCCAGCAGCCCACTGCGGGAAGAGACCCAGTACTTC,CASSPLREETQYF
-,TRBJ1-2,few,TRBV4-3,TGCGCCAGCAGCCAAGATTGGGAAACGAGGTATGGCTACACCTTC,CASSQDWETRYGYTF
TRBD1,TRBJ2-7,few,TRBV4-2,TGTGCCAGCAGCCAAGCCCACAGGGGGACGGAGTTCTACGAGCAGTACTTC,CASSQAHRGTEFYEQYF
-,TRBJ2-5,-,TRBV7-2,TGTGCCAGCGCCTCCGGGGAGCGCACCTTTGGACAGTACTTC,CASASGERTFGQYF
-,TRBJ2-5,few,TRBV27,TGTGCCAGCAGTTTATCTATGGGCCCCCGAGAGACCCAGTACTTC,CASSLSMGPRETQYF
-,TRBJ2-1,few,TRBV21-1,TGTGCCAGCAGCAAACTGGCTAGCGGGAGTTATGAGCAGTTCTTC,CASSKLASGSYEQFF
-,TRBJ2-5,-,TRBV5-1,TGCGCCAGCAGCGCCCGTACTGAGACCCAGTACTTC,CASSARTETQYF
-,TRBJ2-7,-,TRBV29-1,TGCAGCGTTGAATCGTGGGGCCCACCAGGTTACGAGCAGTACTTC,CSVESWGPPGYEQYF
-,TRBJ1-2,many,TRBV29-1,TGCAGCGTTGAATTGAGCGGGGGCGAAGGCTATGGCTACACCTTC,CSVELSGGEGYGYTF
-,TRBJ2-6,-,TRBV9,TGTGCCAGCAGCGTCACGAGACAGGCGGGGGCCAACGTCCTGACTTTC,CASSVTRQAGANVLTF
TRBD1,TRBJ2-7,-,TRBV7-2,TGTGCCAGCAGCCGGGACAGTAGCTCCTACAATGAGCAGTACTTC,CASSRDSSSYNEQYF
TRBD1,TRBJ1-5,few,TRBV6-1,TGTGCCAGCGGACACGACAGGGGGCATAAGCCCCAGCATTTT,CASGHDRGHKPQHF
TRBD1,TRBJ1-5,once,TRBV6-1,TGTGCCAGCAGTTATAGCACAGGGGTTAATCAGCCCCAGCATTTT,CASSYSTGVNQPQHF
-,TRBJ2-1,-,TRBV3-1,TGTGCCAGCAGCCAAGAGGGCAGAACCTCCTCCTACAATGAGCAGTTCTTC,CASSQEGRTSSYNEQFF
-,TRBJ2-5,-,TRBV10-1,TGCGCCAGCAGTGAGTCGACCAGCCTTGGGAATGAGCAGTACTTC,CASSESTSLGNEQYF
-,TRBJ1-5,few,TRBV27,TGTGCCAGCAGTTTAGGAGCAGTGTGGAATCAGCCCCAGCATTTT,CASSLGAVWNQPQHF
-,TRBJ2-1,-,TRBV7-2,TGTGCCAGCAGCAGTGCCTTCGGGGTGAGGAATGAGCAGTTCTTC,CASSSAFGVRNEQFF
-,TRBJ2-1,-,TRBV7-2,TGTGCCAGCAGCTTAGAGAGGAACTCCTACAATGAGCAGTTCTTC,CASSLERNSYNEQFF
TRBD1,TRBJ2-3,-,TRBV4-1,TGCGCCAGCAGCCAAGATCCTAATTGGACAGGGATGGATACGCAGTATTTT,CASSQDPNWTGMDTQYF
-,TRBJ1-2,-,TRBV7-2,TGTGCCAGCAGCTTAGACCACTATGGCTGCACCTTC,CASSLDHYGCTF
TRBD2,TRBJ2-1,many,TRBV30,TGTGCCTGGACCTATAGCGGGAGGGCCTTCAATGAGCAGTTCTTC,CAWTYSGRAFNEQFF
TRBD2,TRBJ2-7,few,TRBV5-1,TGCGCCAGCAGCTACCTAGCGGGAGGATCCGAGCAGTACTTC,CASSYLAGGSEQYF
-,TRBJ1-5,-,TRBV4-2,TGTGCCAGCAGCCAAGGGATCGAGAACCAGCCCCAGCATTTT,CASSQGIENQPQHF
-,TRBJ2-4,-,TRBV20-1,TGCAGTGCCGGGATAATGCTAGCCAAAAACATTCAGTACTTC,CSAGIMLAKNIQYF
-,TRBJ2-2,-,TRBV20-1,TGCAGTGCTAGAGTTACGTATCCACAGTCCGGGGAGCTGTTTTTT,CSARVTYPQSGELFF
TRBD2,TRBJ2-2,-,TRBV12-3/TRBV12-4,TGTGCCAGCAGTTTTAAAGCGGGGGGGCCGGGCACCGGGGAGCTGTTTTTT,CASSFKAGGPGTGELFF
TRBD2,TRBJ2-3,-,TRBV2,TGTGCCAGCAGTGTTGGGACTAGCGGGGGCCAGGGTACGCAGTATTTT,CASSVGTSGGQGTQYF
TRBD1,TRBJ2-4,-,TRBV7-8,TGTGCCAGCAGCTTGCAGTGGACAGGGGAAAACATTCAGTACTTC,CASSLQWTGENIQYF
-,TRBJ2-5,-,TRBV10-3,TGTGCCATCAGTGGGGCGACTGACAAAGAGACCCAGTACTTC,CAISGATDKETQYF